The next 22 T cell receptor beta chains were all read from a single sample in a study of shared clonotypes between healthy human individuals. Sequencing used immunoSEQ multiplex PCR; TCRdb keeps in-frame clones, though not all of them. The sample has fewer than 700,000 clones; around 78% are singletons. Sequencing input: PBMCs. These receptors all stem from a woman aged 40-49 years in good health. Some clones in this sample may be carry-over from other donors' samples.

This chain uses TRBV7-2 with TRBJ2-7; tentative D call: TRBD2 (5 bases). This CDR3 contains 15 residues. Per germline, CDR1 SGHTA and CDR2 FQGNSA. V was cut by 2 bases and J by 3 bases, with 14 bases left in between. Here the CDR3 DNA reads TGTGCCAGCAGCTTAAACGGTGGGGAGAGCTACGAGCAGTACTTC. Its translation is CASSLNGGESYEQYF.

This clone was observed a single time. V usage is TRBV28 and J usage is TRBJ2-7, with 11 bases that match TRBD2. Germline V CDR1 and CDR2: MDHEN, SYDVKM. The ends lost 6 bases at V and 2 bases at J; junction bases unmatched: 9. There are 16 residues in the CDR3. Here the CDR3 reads CASSPPGTSGTYEQYF. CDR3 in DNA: TGTGCCAGCAGCCCCCCCGGGACTAGCGGAACCTACGAGCAGTACTTC.

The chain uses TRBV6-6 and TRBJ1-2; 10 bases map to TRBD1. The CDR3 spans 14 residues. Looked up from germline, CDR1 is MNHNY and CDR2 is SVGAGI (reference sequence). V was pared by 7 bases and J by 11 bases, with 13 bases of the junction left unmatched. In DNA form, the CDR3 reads TGTGCCAGCACCATCACTCAGGGACAGGGGAGGTACACCTTC. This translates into CASTITQGQGRYTF.

CDR3 sequence reads: CASRSLAGVAGELFF. The CDR3 region has the DNA TGTGCCAGCAGGTCCCTAGCGGGAGTGGCCGGGGAGCTGTTTTTT. The rearrangement uses TRBV7-2 and TRBJ2-2; 10 nucleotides agree with TRBD2. V dropped 6 bases and J dropped 6; count of bases not matched to a gene: 7. There are 15 residues in the CDR3. From germline, CDR1 is SGHTA and CDR2 FQGNSA.

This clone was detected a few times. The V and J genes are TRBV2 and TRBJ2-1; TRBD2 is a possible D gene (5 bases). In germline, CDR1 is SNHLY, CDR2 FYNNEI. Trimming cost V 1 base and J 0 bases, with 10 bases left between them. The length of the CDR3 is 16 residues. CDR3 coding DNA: TGTGCCAGCAGTGAAGGAGGGCCTTACTCCTACAATGAGCAGTTCTTC. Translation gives CASSEGGPYSYNEQFF. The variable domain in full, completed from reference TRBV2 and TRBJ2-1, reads EPEVTQTPSHQVTQMGQEVILRCVPISNHLYFYWYRQILGQKVEFLVSFYNNEISEKSEIFDDQFSVERPDGSNFTLKIRSTKLEDSAMYFCASSEGGPYSYNEQFFGPGTRLTVL.

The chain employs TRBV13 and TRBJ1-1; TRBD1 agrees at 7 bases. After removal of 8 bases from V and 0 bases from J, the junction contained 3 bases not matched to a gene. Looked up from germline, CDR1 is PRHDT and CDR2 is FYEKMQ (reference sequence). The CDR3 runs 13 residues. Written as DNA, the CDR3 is TGTGCCAGCCAGGGGGAAATGAACACTGAAGCTTTCTTT. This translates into CASQGEMNTEAFF.

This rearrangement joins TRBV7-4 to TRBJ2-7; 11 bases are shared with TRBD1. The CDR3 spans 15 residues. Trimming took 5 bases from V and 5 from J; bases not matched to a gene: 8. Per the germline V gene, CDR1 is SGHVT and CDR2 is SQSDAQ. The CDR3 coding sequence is TGTGCCAGCAGCCCTCGCGGGGGACAGGGGGACGAGCAGTACTTC. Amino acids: CASSPRGGQGDEQYF.

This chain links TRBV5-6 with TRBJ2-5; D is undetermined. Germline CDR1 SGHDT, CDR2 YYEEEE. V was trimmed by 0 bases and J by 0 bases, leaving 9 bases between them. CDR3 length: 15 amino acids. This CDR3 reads CASSLVRLYQETQYF. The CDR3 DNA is TGTGCCAGCAGCTTGGTGCGACTCTACCAAGAGACCCAGTACTTC.

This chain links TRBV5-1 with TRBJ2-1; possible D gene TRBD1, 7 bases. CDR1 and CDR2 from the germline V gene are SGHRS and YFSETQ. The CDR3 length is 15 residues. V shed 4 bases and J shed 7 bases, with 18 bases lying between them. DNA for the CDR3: TGCGCCAGCAGCGCAGAACAGGGGACTTGGAATGAGCAGTTCTTC. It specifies CASSAEQGTWNEQFF. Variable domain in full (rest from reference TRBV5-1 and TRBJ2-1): KAGVTQTPRYLIKTRGQQVTLSCSPISGHRSVSWYQQTPGQGLQFLFEYFSETQRNKGNFPGRFSGRQFSNSRSEMNVSTLELGDSALYLCASSAEQGTWNEQFFGPGTRLTVL.

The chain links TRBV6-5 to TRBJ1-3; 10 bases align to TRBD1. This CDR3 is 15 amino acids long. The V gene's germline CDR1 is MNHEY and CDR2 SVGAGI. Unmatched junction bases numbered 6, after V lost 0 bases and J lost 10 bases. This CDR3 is CASSYSSGQGTTIYF. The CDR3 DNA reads TGTGCCAGCAGTTACTCCTCGGGACAGGGGACGACCATATATTTT.

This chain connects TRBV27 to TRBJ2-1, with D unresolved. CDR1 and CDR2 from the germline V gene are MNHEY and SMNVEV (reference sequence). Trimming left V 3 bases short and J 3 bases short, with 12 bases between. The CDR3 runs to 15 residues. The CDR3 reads CASSLARPLYNEQFF. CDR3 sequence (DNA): TGTGCCAGCAGTTTGGCTAGGCCTCTCTACAATGAGCAGTTCTTC.

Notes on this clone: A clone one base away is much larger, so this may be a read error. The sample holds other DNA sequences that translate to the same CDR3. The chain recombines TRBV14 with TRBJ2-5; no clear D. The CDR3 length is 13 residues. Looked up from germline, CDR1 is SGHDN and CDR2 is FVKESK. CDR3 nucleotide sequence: TGTGCCAGTAGCCAAGATGGTAGAGAGACCCAGTACTTC. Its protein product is CASSQDGRETQYF. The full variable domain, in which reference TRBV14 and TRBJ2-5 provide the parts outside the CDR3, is EAGVTQFPSHSVIEKGQTVTLRCDPISGHDNLYWYRRVMGKEIKFLLHFVKESKQDESGMPNNRFLAERTGGTYSTLKVQPAELEDSGVYFCASSQDGRETQYFGPGTRLLVL.

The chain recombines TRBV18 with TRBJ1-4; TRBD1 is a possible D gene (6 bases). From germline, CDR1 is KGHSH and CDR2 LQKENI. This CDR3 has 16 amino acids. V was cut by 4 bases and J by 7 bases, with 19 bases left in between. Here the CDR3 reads CASSRGSSGVGEKLFF. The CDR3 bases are TGTGCCAGCTCACGCGGGTCATCAGGGGTGGGTGAAAAACTGTTTTTT. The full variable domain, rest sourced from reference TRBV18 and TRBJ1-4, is NAGVMQNPRHLVRRRGQEARLRCSPMKGHSHVYWYRQLPEEGLKFMVYLQKENIIDESGMPKERFSAEFPKEGPSILRIQQVVRGDSAAYFCASSRGSSGVGEKLFFGSGTQLSVL.

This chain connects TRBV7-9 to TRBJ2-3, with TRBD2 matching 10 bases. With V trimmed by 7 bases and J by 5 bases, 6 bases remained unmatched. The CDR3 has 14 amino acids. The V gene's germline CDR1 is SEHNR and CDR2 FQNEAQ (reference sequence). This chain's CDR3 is CASNQAGGQDTQYF. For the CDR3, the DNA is TGTGCCAGCAACCAAGCGGGAGGGCAAGATACGCAGTATTTT. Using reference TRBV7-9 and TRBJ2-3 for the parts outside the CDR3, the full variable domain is DTGVSQNPRHKITKRGQNVTFRCDPISEHNRLYWYRQTLGQGPEFLTYFQNEAQLEKSRLLSDRFSAERPKGSFSTLEIQRTEQGDSAMYLCASNQAGGQDTQYFGPGTRLTVL.

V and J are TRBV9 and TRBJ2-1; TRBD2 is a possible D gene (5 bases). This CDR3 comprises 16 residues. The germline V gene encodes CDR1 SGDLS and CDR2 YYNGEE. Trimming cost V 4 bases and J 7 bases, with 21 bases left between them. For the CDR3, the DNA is TGTGCCAGCAGCCCAAACGGAGGTGGGGATGAGAATGAGCAGTTCTTC. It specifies CASSPNGGGDENEQFF.

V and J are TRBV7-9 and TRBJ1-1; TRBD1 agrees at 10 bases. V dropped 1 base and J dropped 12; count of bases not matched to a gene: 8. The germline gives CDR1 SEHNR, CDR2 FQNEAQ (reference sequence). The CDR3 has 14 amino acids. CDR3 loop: CASSLGTGQGETFF. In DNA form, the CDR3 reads TGTGCCAGCAGCTTAGGGACCGGACAGGGGGAAACTTTCTTT.

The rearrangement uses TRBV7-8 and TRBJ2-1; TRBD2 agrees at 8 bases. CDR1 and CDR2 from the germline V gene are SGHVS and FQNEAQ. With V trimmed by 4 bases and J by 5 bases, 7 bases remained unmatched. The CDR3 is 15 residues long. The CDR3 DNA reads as TGTGCCAGCAGCTCTTTAGCGGGATATAACAATGAGCAGTTCTTC. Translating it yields CASSSLAGYNNEQFF.

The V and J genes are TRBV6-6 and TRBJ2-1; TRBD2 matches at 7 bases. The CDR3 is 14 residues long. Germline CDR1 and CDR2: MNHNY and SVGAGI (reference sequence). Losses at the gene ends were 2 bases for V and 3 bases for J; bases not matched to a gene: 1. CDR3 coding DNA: TGTGCCAGCAGTTACAGCGGGGACTACAATGAGCAGTTCTTC. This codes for CASSYSGDYNEQFF.

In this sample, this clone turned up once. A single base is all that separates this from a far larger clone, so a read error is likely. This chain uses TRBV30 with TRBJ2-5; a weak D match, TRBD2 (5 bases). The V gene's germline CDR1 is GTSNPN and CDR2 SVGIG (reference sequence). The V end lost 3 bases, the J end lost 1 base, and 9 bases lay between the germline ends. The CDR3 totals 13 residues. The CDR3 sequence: CAWRLGSQETQYF. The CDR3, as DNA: TGTGCCTGGAGGCTGGGGAGCCAAGAGACCCAGTACTTC.

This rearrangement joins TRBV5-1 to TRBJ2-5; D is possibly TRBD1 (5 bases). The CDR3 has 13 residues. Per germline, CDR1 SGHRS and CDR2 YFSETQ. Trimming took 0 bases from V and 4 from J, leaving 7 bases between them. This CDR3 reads CASSLGGRETQYF. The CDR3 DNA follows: TGCGCCAGCAGCTTGGGGGGCCGAGAGACCCAGTACTTC.

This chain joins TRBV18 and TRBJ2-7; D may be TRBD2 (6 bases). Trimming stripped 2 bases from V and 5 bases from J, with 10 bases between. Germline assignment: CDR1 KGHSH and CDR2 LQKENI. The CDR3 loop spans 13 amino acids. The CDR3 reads CASSPGGTNEQYF. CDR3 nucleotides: TGTGCCAGCTCACCAGGGGGGACGAACGAGCAGTACTTC.

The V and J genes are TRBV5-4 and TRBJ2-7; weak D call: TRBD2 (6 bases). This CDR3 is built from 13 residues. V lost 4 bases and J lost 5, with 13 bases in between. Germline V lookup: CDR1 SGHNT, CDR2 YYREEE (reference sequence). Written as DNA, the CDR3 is TGTGCCAGCAGCGTCCGGGGGACCCACGAGCAGTACTTC. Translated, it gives CASSVRGTHEQYF.